Each of the 11 T cell receptor beta chains below was sequenced from the same sample in a study of neurological immune-mediated disorders. TCRdb re-called the 5' RACE reads with MiXCR, one entry per CDR3 protein. The table records 65,000 to 95,000 distinct CDR3 sequences, less than 5.5% of them present only once. Sequenced: PBMCs. These receptors came from a woman aged 25 to 45 with multiple sclerosis.

This clonotype has a count of ten or more. The chain links TRBV5-1 to TRBJ2-7, with 11 bases that match TRBD1. The germline CDR1 and CDR2 sequences are SGHRS and YFSETQ. The CDR3 contains 15 residues. Trimming took 4 bases from V and 6 from J; bases not matched to a gene: 9. DNA of the CDR3: TGCGCCAGCAGCCATGGACAGGGGGCTTTTGTCGAGCAGTACTTC. Translated: CASSHGQGAFVEQYF.

This clonotype was detected many times. The chain recombines TRBV20-1 with TRBJ2-7, with D possibly TRBD2 on 5 matching bases. Germline lookup yields CDR1 DFQATT and CDR2 SNEGSKA (reference sequence). Trimming left V 3 bases short and J 0 bases short, with 15 bases between. The CDR3 is made up of 15 amino acids. CDR3 bases: TGCAGTGCTAGCCGCGCCGGCGGGTCCTCCTACGAGCAGTACTTC. Translated, it gives CSASRAGGSSYEQYF.

This clonotype came up a few times. V usage is TRBV20-1 and J usage is TRBJ2-1; D is perhaps TRBD2 (5 bases). The V gene's germline CDR1 is DFQATT and CDR2 SNEGSKA (reference sequence). This CDR3 is built from 13 residues. V dropped 5 bases and J dropped 6 bases, with 14 bases sitting between them. Here the CDR3 DNA reads TGCAGTGCTCCAGAGGGCAGAAGCAATGAGCAGTTCTTC. It codes for CSAPEGRSNEQFF.

This clonotype has only a few counts. A much larger clone differs from this one at a single base, so this may be a read error. V is TRBV5-1 and J is TRBJ2-3; D tentatively fits TRBD1 or TRBD2 (5 bases each). Trimming took 3 bases from V and 6 from J, leaving 11 bases between them. There are 13 residues in the CDR3. Per the germline V gene, CDR1 is SGHRS and CDR2 is YFSETQ. The CDR3 bases are TGCGCCAGCAGCTCGACCGGGGCCGATACGCAGTATTTT. Protein product: CASSSTGADTQYF. The full variable domain, completed using reference TRBV5-1 and TRBJ2-3, is KAGVTQTPRYLIKTRGQQVTLSCSPISGHRSVSWYQQTPGQGLQFLFEYFSETQRNKGNFPGRFSGRQFSNSRSEMNVSTLELGDSALYLCASSSTGADTQYFGPGTRLTVL.

This clonotype was detected ten times or more. V is TRBV12-3 or TRBV12-4 and J is TRBJ1-5, with TRBD1 matching over 9 bases. J was trimmed by 0 bases and V by 6 bases; bases with no gene match: 6. The CDR3 loop spans 16 amino acids. For the CDR3, the DNA is TGTGCCAGCAGAACCGGGACAGGGAATAGCAATCAGCCCCAGCATTTT. Its protein is CASRTGTGNSNQPQHF.

The gene calls are TRBV20-1 and TRBJ1-2; 9 nucleotides align to TRBD1. With V trimmed by 1 base and J by 4 bases, 10 bases remained unmatched. The CDR3 contains 16 residues. Germline V CDR1 and CDR2: DFQATT, SNEGSKA (reference sequence). This chain's CDR3 is CSARATGGVGFYGYTF. The CDR3 coding sequence is TGCAGTGCTAGAGCCACAGGGGGCGTCGGGTTCTATGGCTACACCTTC.

At least ten counts were recorded for this clonotype. V usage is TRBV20-1 and J usage is TRBJ2-3, with 9 bases fitting TRBD2. Unmatched junction bases numbered 5, after V lost 8 bases and J lost 2 bases. The CDR3 is 13 amino acids. Germline-derived CDR1 and CDR2 are DFQATT and SNEGSKA (reference sequence). This chain's CDR3 is CSSGRWNTDTQYF. CDR3 bases: TGCAGTAGCGGGAGGTGGAACACAGATACGCAGTATTTT.

In the case of this clonotype: Since a much larger clone is just one base distant, this may be a read error. The genes are TRBV5-8 and TRBJ2-3, with TRBD1 identical over 8 bases. Germline CDR1 reads SGHTS; CDR2 reads YDEGEE. The length of the CDR3 is 15 residues. The CDR3 loop reads CASSSGTGSKDTQYF. The CDR3 DNA reads as TGTGCCAGCAGCTCCGGGACAGGTAGCAAAGATACGCAGTATTTT.

This clonotype was counted many times. V and J are TRBV12-3 or TRBV12-4 and TRBJ1-2; D unclear. V was cut by 3 bases and J by 6 bases, with 8 bases left in between. The CDR3 totals 12 residues. The DNA for the CDR3 is TGTGCCAGCAGTTTTAATAGACATGGCTACACCTTC. It codes for CASSFNRHGYTF.

The chain recombines TRBV2 with TRBJ2-5, with D perhaps given as TRBD1 or TRBD2 (5 bases each). Germline CDR1 and CDR2: SNHLY and FYNNEI. CDR3 length: 14 residues. Trimming took off 3 bases at V and 0 bases at J, with 8 bases between the two ends. The CDR3 region is CASSEGEHQETQYF. The CDR3 nucleotides read TGTGCCAGCAGTGAGGGGGAGCACCAAGAGACCCAGTACTTC.

There are a few counts of this clonotype. This rearrangement joins TRBV20-1 to TRBJ2-1; 8 bases map to TRBD2. Germline CDR1 DFQATT, CDR2 SNEGSKA (reference sequence). The CDR3 totals 12 residues. The V and J ends lost 5 bases and 15 bases, in that order; junction bases with no gene match: 12. This CDR3 is CSAAQDGTSLFF. The CDR3 nucleotides are TGCAGTGCTGCCCAGGACGGGACTAGTCTGTTCTTC.